What follows are 23 T cell receptor beta chains derived from one specimen sequenced in a study of CD8+CD57+ T cells in acquired aplastic anemia. Genomic DNA, serving as template, underwent TCR beta VDJ and CDR3 profiling. TCRdb redid the calling of the reads with MiXCR, one entry per CDR3 protein. The repertoire consists of roughly 500,000 distinct CDR3 sequences, with around 32% occurring once and the leading ten covering less than 1%. Those patients picked for sequencing had displayed CD8+CD57+ cell expansion on flow cytometry. Sequencing was performed on sorted CD4+, CD8+, or CD8+CD57+ T cells (not recorded which) from PBMCs. The receptors here all came from a human donor with aplastic anemia.

In its sample, this clonotype was seen many times. DNA of the CDR3: TGTGCCAGCAACACTGCTTTGAGGGAGGGGAAGCAGTACTTC. Translating it yields CASNTALREGKQYF. The V gene is TRBV7-8, the J gene TRBJ2-7, with 7 bases aligning to TRBD2. The CDR3 is 14 amino acids. Unmatched junction bases numbered 14, after V lost 7 bases and J lost 8 bases. Germline V gene data show CDR1 as SGHVS and CDR2 as FQNEAQ.

The V gene is TRBV19, the J gene TRBJ1-2, with D uncertain. The CDR3 sequence is 12 residues long. From germline, CDR1 is LNHDA and CDR2 SQIVND (reference sequence). V was cut by 1 base and J by 7 bases, with 7 bases left in between. The CDR3 sequence: CASSIAASGYTF. The CDR3, as DNA: TGTGCCAGTAGTATAGCCGCGAGTGGCTACACCTTC.

The J gene is TRBJ2-7, the V gene TRBV20-1; the match to TRBD1 covers 10 bases. Germline assignment: CDR1 DFQATT and CDR2 SNEGSKA (reference sequence). V was pared by 4 bases and J by 2 bases, with 5 bases of the junction left unmatched. CDR3 length: 14 residues. The CDR3 is CSAKPTGGTYEQYF. CDR3 DNA: TGCAGTGCTAAACCGACAGGGGGCACCTACGAGCAGTACTTC.

This clonotype occurred once. A junction boundary mismatches the germline segment, possibly from a read error. This chain connects TRBV19 to TRBJ1-5, with a tentative D call TRBD1 (5 bases). Germline lookup yields CDR1 LNHDA and CDR2 SQIVND (reference sequence). This CDR3 spans 20 amino acids. The CDR3 bases are TGTGCCAGTATTTGGGACCGAAGGCCCCTGATGGGGTATAGCGATCAGCCCCAGCATTTT. This translates into CASIWDRRPLMGYSDQPQHF.

This clonotype appeared a few times. With a much larger clone just one base away, this may be a read error. The CDR3 DNA follows: TGTCCCAGCAGCTCGAATGGCAGGGGGTATGGCTACACCTTC. This gives the protein CPSSSNGRGYGYTF. The chain carries TRBV7-2 and TRBJ1-2; TRBD1 matches at 7 bases. The CDR3 totals 14 residues. Germline V gene sequence: CDR1 SGHTA, CDR2 FQGNSA.

This clonotype was seen ten or more times. V is TRBV19 and J is TRBJ2-7; the D gene is possibly TRBD1 (5 bases). V lost 3 bases, J lost 1 base, and 10 bases lay in between. Germline V lookup: CDR1 LNHDA, CDR2 SQIVND (reference sequence). The CDR3 totals 14 residues. The CDR3: CASSIGQGSYEQYF. CDR3 in DNA: TGTGCCAGTAGTATCGGTCAGGGATCCTACGAGCAGTACTTC.

Ten or more counts support this clonotype. The CDR3 here is CASSLFQGAKEQYF. The CDR3 DNA is TGTGCCAGCAGCTTATTTCAGGGGGCGAAAGAGCAGTACTTC. J is TRBJ2-7 and V is TRBV11-3; 8 bases are a match to TRBD1. The CDR3 consists of 14 residues. V dropped 2 bases and J dropped 7; count of bases not matched to a gene: 7. Germline CDR1 is SGHNT and CDR2 is YENEEA.

The genes are TRBV10-3 and TRBJ1-6; TRBD1 matches 10 bases. Germline CDR1 reads ENHRY; CDR2 reads SYGVKD. The J segment lost 7 bases and the V segment lost 11 bases, leaving 20 bases of the junction unmatched. The CDR3 is 18 amino acids. The CDR3, as DNA: TGTGCCGTGGCCGGGACAGTAAACGACAGGGGGCGGAATTCACCCCTCCACTTT. Translated, it gives CAVAGTVNDRGRNSPLHF.

This clonotype was picked up many times. V is TRBV24-1 and J is TRBJ2-7; 14 bases are a match to TRBD2. Germline-derived CDR1 and CDR2 are KGHDR and SFDVKD. The V segment lost 5 bases and the J segment 8 bases; nucleotides outside the gene matches: 1. CDR3 size: 13 residues. As DNA, the CDR3 is TGTGCCACCAGTGGGACTAGCGGGAGGAAGCAGTACTTC. Protein sequence: CATSGTSGRKQYF.

This rearrangement joins TRBV5-4 to TRBJ1-1; possibly TRBD1 for D (5 bases). The germline V gene encodes CDR1 SGHNT and CDR2 YYREEE (reference sequence). The V end was cut by 0 bases, the J end by 3 bases, with 12 bases between. The length of the CDR3 is 15 residues. The CDR3 coding sequence is TGTGCCAGCAGCTTGGCCGGGGGTTTAGACACTGAAGCTTTCTTT. Its protein is CASSLAGGLDTEAFF.

The chain combines TRBV14 with TRBJ2-1, with TRBD2 matching 13 bases. The germline gives CDR1 SGHDN, CDR2 FVKESK. V lost 4 bases, J lost 1 base, and 10 bases stayed unmatched. The CDR3 is 19 residues long. The CDR3 loop is CASSPWTSGSKRSYNEQFF. CDR3 nucleotides: TGTGCCAGCAGCCCTTGGACTAGCGGGAGTAAGAGGTCCTACAATGAGCAGTTCTTC.

This chain links TRBV25-1 with TRBJ2-1; TRBD2 aligns across 12 bases. Germline CDR1 reads MGHDK; CDR2 reads SYGVNS. V was clipped by 7 bases and J by 9 bases; unmatched bases: 4. The CDR3 contains 13 residues. In DNA form, the CDR3 reads TGTGCCAGCACAGCTAGCGGGGGGGGTGAGCAGTTCTTC. Encoded protein: CASTASGGGEQFF.

The chain is built from TRBV10-3 and TRBJ2-7, with 9 bases aligning to TRBD1. The closer fit of TRBJ2-5 to the DNA end suggests the J call may be wrong. The CDR3 has 13 residues. The germline V gene has CDR1 ENHRY and CDR2 SYGVKD. CDR3 nucleotides: TGTGCCATCACTGCGGGACAGGGTGAGACCCAGTACTTC. Translated: CAITAGQGETQYF.

The rearrangement joins TRBV20-1 to TRBJ1-1, with a tentative D call TRBD1 (5 bases). The V end lost 1 base, the J end lost 0 bases, and 12 bases lay between the germline ends. Germline CDR1 is DFQATT and CDR2 is SNEGSKA (reference sequence). The CDR3 has 15 amino acids. CDR3 residues: CSARAPGLMNTEAFF. In DNA form, the CDR3 reads TGCAGTGCTAGAGCTCCGGGACTAATGAACACTGAAGCTTTCTTT.

The rearrangement links TRBV10-3 to TRBJ1-2; no clear D gene. V was cut by 8 bases and J by 5 bases, with 12 bases left in between. CDR1 ENHRY and CDR2 SYGVKD come from the germline V gene. The CDR3 is made up of 12 amino acids. The CDR3 reads CAIPPSDYGYTF. The CDR3 DNA is TGTGCCATCCCTCCCTCAGATTATGGCTACACCTTC.

V is TRBV11-2 and J is TRBJ1-1, with 8 bases that match TRBD1. Germline V lookup: CDR1 SGHAT, CDR2 FQNNGV. V lost 1 base and J lost 3; bases outside the gene matches: 4. The CDR3 sequence is 15 residues long. The CDR3 sequence: CASSLGDRTHTEAFF. The CDR3 DNA reads TGTGCCAGCAGCTTAGGGGACAGGACCCACACTGAAGCTTTCTTT.

This clonotype was seen a few times. The chain employs TRBV20-1 and TRBJ2-1; possible D gene TRBD1, 6 bases. Germline loops: CDR1 DFQATT, CDR2 SNEGSKA (reference sequence). V dropped 0 bases and J dropped 7 bases, with 13 bases sitting between them. CDR3 length equals 14 residues. The DNA for the CDR3 is TGCAGTGCTAGAGATGACAGGTTGAAGAATGAGCAGTTCTTC. Its translation: CSARDDRLKNEQFF.

This clonotype was seen at least ten times. V and J are TRBV10-2 and TRBJ1-1; the D gene is possibly TRBD1 (6 bases). This CDR3 region has 13 residues. Germline lookup yields CDR1 WSHSY and CDR2 SAAADI. V was clipped by 9 bases and J by 8 bases, with 19 bases between them. This CDR3 reads CASTGIISTEAFF. The CDR3 region has the DNA TGCGCCAGTACAGGGATAATTTCAACGGAAGCTTTCTTT.

The chain uses TRBV29-1 and TRBJ1-2; TRBD1 matches 8 bases. CDR3 length equals 10 residues. V shed 7 bases, J shed 6 bases, and the junction held 1 base outside the gene matches. Germline V lookup: CDR1 SQVTM, CDR2 ANQGSEA. CDR3 protein: CSADRDGYTF. CDR3 nucleotides: TGCAGCGCGGACAGGGATGGCTACACCTTC. The full variable domain, rest sourced from reference TRBV29-1 and TRBJ1-2, is SAVISQKPSRDICQRGTSLTIQCQVDSQVTMMFWYRQQPGQSLTLIATANQGSEATYESGFVIDKFPISRPNLTFSTLTVSNMSPEDSSIYLCSADRDGYTFGSGTRLTVV.

This chain joins TRBV24-1 and TRBJ1-2, with 11 bases identical to TRBD1. Germline CDR1 reads KGHDR; CDR2 reads SFDVKD. The CDR3 is 18 residues long. The V segment lost 4 bases and the J segment 4 bases; nucleotides outside the gene matches: 13. The CDR3 sequence is CATSDTPGQGEASYGYTF. The CDR3 bases are TGTGCCACCAGTGACACGCCGGGACAGGGGGAGGCTAGCTATGGCTACACCTTC.

This clonotype was observed a handful of times. This chain uses TRBV12-3 or TRBV12-4 with TRBJ2-7, with D perhaps being TRBD1 or TRBD2 (5 bases each). The V end was cut by 4 bases, the J end by 3 bases, with 16 bases between. CDR3 size: 15 residues. This CDR3 reads CASSSAYPGLYEQYF. Written as DNA, the CDR3 is TGTGCCAGCAGTTCGGCATATCCGGGGCTCTACGAGCAGTACTTC.

Turning to this clonotype: This clone may be a read error of a much larger clone one base away. The conserved phenylalanine or tryptophan is not found at the CDR3 terminus, so this likely reflects a read error. The genes are TRBV2 and TRBJ1-5, with D hard to call. The V end was cut by 7 bases, the J end by 4 bases, with 11 bases between. This CDR3 is 13 amino acids long. CDR1 and CDR2 from the germline V gene are SNHLY and FYNNEI. DNA of the CDR3: TGTGCCAGCACGGAACGGGAGAATCAGCCCCAGCATTCT. This codes for CASTERENQPQHS.

The chain uses TRBV9 and TRBJ1-1; D remains ambiguous. Germline assignment: CDR1 SGDLS and CDR2 YYNGEE. Trimming left V 4 bases short and J 4 bases short, with 8 bases between. This CDR3 is built from 12 residues. DNA for the CDR3: TGTGCCAGCAGCTTATTATCCACTGAAGCTTTCTTT. It encodes CASSLLSTEAFF.